A single sample is the source of the 21 T cell receptor beta chains below, sequenced in a study of cytomegalovirus exposure and HLA in healthy donors. PCR amplification relied on 60 Vbeta primers (plus 13 Jbeta primers). The protocol was immunoSEQ multiplex PCR, while the TCRdb copy is restricted to in-frame clones and leaves out a portion. This sample has fewer than 200,000 clones, with approximately 79% found just once. Material: PBMCs. These receptors all come from a human donor in good health.

This clone was recorded only once. This rearrangement joins TRBV27 to TRBJ1-3; D perhaps matches TRBD1 (5 bases). Per the germline V gene, CDR1 is MNHEY and CDR2 is SMNVEV (reference sequence). This CDR3 region has 13 residues. The V end lost 5 bases, the J end lost 0 bases, and 5 bases lay between the germline ends. The CDR3 sequence: CASSQGSGNTIYF. The CDR3 DNA follows: TGTGCCAGCAGTCAGGGCTCTGGAAACACCATATATTTT.

This clone came up once. The chain recombines TRBV6-6 with TRBJ2-5, with 9 bases aligning to TRBD1. Germline assignment: CDR1 MNHNY and CDR2 SVGAGI (reference sequence). The CDR3 is made up of 14 amino acids. V dropped 10 bases and J dropped 2; count of bases not matched to a gene: 8. CDR3 region: CAITGGLGQETQYF. CDR3 bases: TGTGCCATCACAGGGGGCTTGGGGCAAGAGACCCAGTACTTC.

The V and J genes are TRBV6-5 and TRBJ1-6; TRBD1 agrees at 10 bases. CDR1 is MNHEY, CDR2 SVGAGI, per germline. The CDR3 has 15 residues. J gave up 5 bases and V 5 bases, and 3 bases lay outside the gene matches. The CDR3 is CASSPTGGNNSPLHF. The CDR3 bases are TGTGCCAGCAGTCCGACAGGGGGCAATAATTCACCCCTCCACTTT.

The chain has TRBV9 and TRBJ2-5, with 7 bases identical to TRBD1. Per germline, CDR1 SGDLS and CDR2 YYNGEE. V gave up 3 bases and J gave up 5 bases; unmatched junction bases: 10. This CDR3 region has 15 residues. The CDR3 loop reads CASSGTGTKGETQYF. CDR3 nucleotides: TGTGCCAGCAGCGGGACAGGAACAAAGGGGGAGACCCAGTACTTC.

The J gene is TRBJ2-7, the V gene TRBV2; 9 nucleotides match TRBD1. The length of the CDR3 is 14 residues. The V and J ends lost 6 bases and 2 bases, in that order; junction bases with no gene match: 5. Germline values: CDR1 SNHLY, CDR2 FYNNEI. The CDR3 loop reads CASRHRGPAYEQYF. CDR3 nucleotide sequence: TGTGCCAGCAGACACAGGGGGCCAGCCTACGAGCAGTACTTC.

About this clone: Other DNA variants within this sample encode the same CDR3. This chain joins TRBV27 and TRBJ2-7; 10 nucleotides line up with TRBD2. With 0 bases clipped from V and 2 bases from J, the junction kept 4 bases outside the gene matches. This CDR3 has 16 residues. Per the germline V gene, CDR1 is MNHEY and CDR2 is SMNVEV (reference sequence). The CDR3 region has the DNA TGTGCCAGCAGTTTATCCGGTACTAGCGGGGCCTACGAGCAGTACTTC. Encoded protein: CASSLSGTSGAYEQYF.

The rearrangement uses TRBV6-5 and TRBJ2-2, with 7 bases aligning to TRBD1. CDR1 is MNHEY and CDR2 is SVGAGI in the germline V gene. Trimming at V came to 10 bases and at J to 7 bases, leaving 15 bases not matched to a gene. The length of the CDR3 is 15 residues. The CDR3 spells CATTIFRGKGGELFF. DNA for the CDR3: TGTGCCACGACCATTTTCAGGGGGAAAGGCGGGGAGCTGTTTTTT.

Here the CDR3 reads CASSLGQNQPQHF. The DNA for the CDR3 is TGTGCCAGCAGTTTAGGCCAGAATCAGCCCCAGCATTTT. The chain carries TRBV27 and TRBJ1-5, with D uncertain. V was cut by 2 bases and J by 4 bases, with 6 bases left in between. This CDR3 has 13 residues. CDR1 is MNHEY and CDR2 is SMNVEV in the germline V gene (reference sequence).

V usage is TRBV5-5 and J usage is TRBJ1-1, with D maybe TRBD1 (5 bases). The V and J ends lost 4 bases and 0 bases respectively, with 16 bases between them. The CDR3 consists of 16 residues. Germline CDR1 reads SGHKS; CDR2 reads YYEKEE (reference sequence). CDR3 sequence: CASSLSGGWMNTEAFF. As DNA, the CDR3 is TGTGCCAGCAGCCTCTCGGGGGGGTGGATGAACACTGAAGCTTTCTTT.

This clone was counted a single time. The chain joins TRBV10-3 to TRBJ1-5; 7 bases align to TRBD1. The CDR3 is 15 residues long. CDR1 ENHRY and CDR2 SYGVKD come from the germline V gene. V gave up 3 bases and J gave up 1 base; unmatched junction bases: 3. The CDR3, as DNA: TGTGCCATCAGTGATGGACAGGACAGCAATCAGCCCCAGCATTTT. The encoded protein is CAISDGQDSNQPQHF.

V and J are TRBV6-1 and TRBJ2-7, with a tentative D call TRBD2 (5 bases). Looked up from germline, CDR1 is MNHNS and CDR2 is SASEGT. The CDR3 consists of 16 residues. Trimming pared 3 bases from V and 4 bases from J, leaving 19 bases between. Here the CDR3 reads CASSDPRVLDGYEQYF. The CDR3 coding sequence is TGTGCCAGCAGTGACCCGCGCGTACTAGATGGGTACGAGCAGTACTTC.

This chain links TRBV19 with TRBJ1-6; 10 positions match TRBD1. The CDR3 has 16 residues. After removal of 9 bases from V and 1 base from J, the junction contained 6 bases not matched to a gene. Germline CDR1 and CDR2: LNHDA and SQIVND (reference sequence). This CDR3 reads CASTAGQGSYNSPLHF. The CDR3 DNA reads as TGTGCCAGCACGGCGGGACAGGGGTCCTATAATTCACCCCTCCACTTT.

The sample holds a few counts of this clone. The V and J genes are TRBV7-6 and TRBJ2-3; no firm D call. Trimming left V 4 bases short and J 2 bases short, with 4 bases between. Germline CDR1 is SGHVS and CDR2 is FNYEAQ. The CDR3 sequence is 12 residues long. The CDR3 here is CASSSYTDTQYF. The CDR3 nucleotides read TGTGCCAGCAGCTCTTACACAGATACGCAGTATTTT.

The chain links TRBV2 to TRBJ1-2; 10 bases line up with TRBD1. J was trimmed by 6 bases and V by 4 bases; bases with no gene match: 5. From germline, CDR1 is SNHLY and CDR2 FYNNEI. This CDR3 spans 14 amino acids. The CDR3 sequence is CASSGGQGLDGYTF. CDR3 bases: TGTGCCAGCAGTGGGGGACAGGGGCTCGATGGCTACACCTTC.

V is TRBV10-1 and J is TRBJ2-1; D is perhaps TRBD1 (6 bases). Trimming shortened V by 4 bases and J by 4 bases, and 8 bases separated the two germline ends. Germline values: CDR1 WNHNN, CDR2 SYGVQD (reference sequence). This CDR3 has 13 amino acids. The chain's CDR3 is CASSGGLYNEQFF. In DNA form, the CDR3 reads TGCGCCAGCAGTGGGGGGCTTTACAATGAGCAGTTCTTC.

The chain carries TRBV7-2 and TRBJ2-2, with TRBD1 identical over 8 bases. CDR1 SGHTA and CDR2 FQGNSA come from the germline V gene. The CDR3 covers 15 residues. The V and J ends lost 6 bases and 5 bases, in that order; junction bases with no gene match: 8. The CDR3 region is CASRAGTGITGELFF. For the CDR3, the DNA is TGTGCCAGCAGGGCCGGGACAGGAATTACCGGGGAGCTGTTTTTT. Using reference TRBV7-2 and TRBJ2-2 for the parts outside the CDR3, the full variable domain is GAGVSQSPSNKVTEKGKDVELRCDPISGHTALYWYRQSLGQGLEFLIYFQGNSAPDKSGLPSDRFSAERTGGSVSTLTIQRTQQEDSAVYLCASRAGTGITGELFFGEGSRLTVL.

The rearrangement uses TRBV4-2 and TRBJ2-3; 11 nucleotides agree with TRBD1. With V trimmed by 0 bases and J by 3 bases, 2 bases remained unmatched. From germline, CDR1 is LGHNA and CDR2 YNFKEQ. CDR3 length equals 16 residues. Here the CDR3 DNA reads TGTGCCAGCAGCCAAGAAGGACAGGGGGCTACAGATACGCAGTATTTT. Protein product: CASSQEGQGATDTQYF.

V gene TRBV9 combines with J gene TRBJ1-2; unclear D gene. Trimming took 0 bases from V and 8 from J, leaving 20 bases between them. CDR1 is SGDLS and CDR2 is YYNGEE in the germline V gene. The length of the CDR3 is 16 residues. The CDR3 DNA reads as TGTGCCAGCAGCGTAGGGGCCAGCCCGAATCCTTGGGGCTACACCTTC. This gives the protein CASSVGASPNPWGYTF. Full variable domain (remainder filled in from reference TRBV9 and TRBJ1-2): DSGVTQTPKHLITATGQRVTLRCSPRSGDLSVYWYQQSLDQGLQFLIQYYNGEERAKGNILERFSAQQFPDLHSELNLSSLELGDSALYFCASSVGASPNPWGYTFGSGTRLTVV.

The J gene is TRBJ1-4, the V gene TRBV5-6; 8 bases line up with TRBD1. The V and J ends lost 3 bases and 7 bases, in that order; junction bases with no gene match: 5. The CDR3 covers 14 residues. Germline values: CDR1 SGHDT, CDR2 YYEEEE. In DNA form, the CDR3 reads TGTGCCAGCAGCTCGGGACAGGCCAGTGAAAAACTGTTTTTT. Translated, it gives CASSSGQASEKLFF.

The chain employs TRBV7-8 and TRBJ1-1; 9 nucleotides match TRBD1. The CDR3 is made up of 16 amino acids. Germline-derived CDR1 and CDR2 are SGHVS and FQNEAQ. After removal of 5 bases from V and 1 base from J, the junction contained 8 bases not matched to a gene. CDR3 region: CASSRRQGVRNTEAFF. The CDR3 nucleotides read TGTGCCAGCAGCCGGCGACAGGGGGTTCGGAACACTGAAGCTTTCTTT.

The chain carries TRBV29-1 and TRBJ2-6, with D unclear. Germline V gene sequence: CDR1 SQVTM, CDR2 ANQGSEA. This CDR3 spans 15 amino acids. The germline V and J ends were trimmed by 7 bases and 0 bases, with 13 bases remaining between them. The CDR3: CSARIGLSGANVLTF. CDR3 coding DNA: TGCAGCGCCCGGATTGGGCTCTCTGGGGCCAACGTCCTGACTTTC. The full variable domain, completed using reference TRBV29-1 and TRBJ2-6, is SAVISQKPSRDICQRGTSLTIQCQVDSQVTMMFWYRQQPGQSLTLIATANQGSEATYESGFVIDKFPISRPNLTFSTLTVSNMSPEDSSIYLCSARIGLSGANVLTFGAGSRLTVL.